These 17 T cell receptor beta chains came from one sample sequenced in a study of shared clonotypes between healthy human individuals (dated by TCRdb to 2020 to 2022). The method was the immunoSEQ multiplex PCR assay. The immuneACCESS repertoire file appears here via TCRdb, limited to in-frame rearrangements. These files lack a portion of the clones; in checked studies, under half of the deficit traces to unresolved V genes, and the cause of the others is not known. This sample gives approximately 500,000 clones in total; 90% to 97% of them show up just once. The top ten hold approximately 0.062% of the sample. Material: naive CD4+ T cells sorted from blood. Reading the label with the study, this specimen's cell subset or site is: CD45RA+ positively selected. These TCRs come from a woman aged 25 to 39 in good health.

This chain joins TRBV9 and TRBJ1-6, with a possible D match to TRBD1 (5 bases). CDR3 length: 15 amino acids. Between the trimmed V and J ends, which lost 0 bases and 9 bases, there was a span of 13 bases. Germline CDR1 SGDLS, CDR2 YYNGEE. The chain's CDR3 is CASSVGGDYGSPLHF. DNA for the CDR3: TGTGCCAGCAGCGTAGGGGGCGATTATGGTTCACCCCTCCACTTT.

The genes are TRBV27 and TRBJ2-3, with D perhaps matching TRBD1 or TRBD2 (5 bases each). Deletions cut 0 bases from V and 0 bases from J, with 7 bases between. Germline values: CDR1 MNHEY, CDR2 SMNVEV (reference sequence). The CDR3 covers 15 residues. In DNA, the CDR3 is TGTGCCAGCAGTTTATCGGGGGATAGCACAGATACGCAGTATTTT. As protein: CASSLSGDSTDTQYF.

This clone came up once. CDR3 nucleotide sequence: TGTGCCATCTCTCGGGACCACTTAATCGGGGAGCTGTTTTTT. Its protein product is CAISRDHLIGELFF. The chain carries TRBV6-6 and TRBJ2-2, with D possibly called TRBD1 or TRBD2 (5 bases each). The CDR3 is 14 residues long. The germline V gene encodes CDR1 MNHNY and CDR2 SVGAGI (reference sequence). V dropped 10 bases and J dropped 7 bases, with 19 bases sitting between them.

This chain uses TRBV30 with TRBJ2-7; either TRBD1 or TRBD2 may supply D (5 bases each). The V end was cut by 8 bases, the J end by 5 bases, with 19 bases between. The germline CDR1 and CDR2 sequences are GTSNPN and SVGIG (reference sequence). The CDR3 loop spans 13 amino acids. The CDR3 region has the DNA TGTGCCGGAACCCAGGGAGAACGGCACGAGCAGTACTTC. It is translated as CAGTQGERHEQYF.

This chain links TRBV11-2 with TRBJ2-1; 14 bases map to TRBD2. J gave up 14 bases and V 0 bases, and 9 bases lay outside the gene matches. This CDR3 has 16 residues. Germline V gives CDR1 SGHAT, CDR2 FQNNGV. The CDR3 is CASSLDRLAGGLGKFF. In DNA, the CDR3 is TGTGCCAGCAGCTTAGATAGACTAGCGGGAGGGTTGGGTAAGTTCTTC.

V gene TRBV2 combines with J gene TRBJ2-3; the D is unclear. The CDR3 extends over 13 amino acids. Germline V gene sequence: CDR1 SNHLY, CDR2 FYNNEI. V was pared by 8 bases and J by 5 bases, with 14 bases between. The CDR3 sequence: CASPQFQQDTQYF. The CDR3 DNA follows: TGTGCCAGCCCTCAGTTTCAGCAAGATACGCAGTATTTT.

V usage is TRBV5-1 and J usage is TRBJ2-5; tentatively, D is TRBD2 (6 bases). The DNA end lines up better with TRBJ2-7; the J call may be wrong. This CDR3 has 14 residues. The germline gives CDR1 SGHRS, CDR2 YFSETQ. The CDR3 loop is CASSFGGTSYEQYF. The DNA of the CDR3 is TGCGCCAGCAGCTTCGGCGGGACCTCCTACGAGCAGTACTTC.

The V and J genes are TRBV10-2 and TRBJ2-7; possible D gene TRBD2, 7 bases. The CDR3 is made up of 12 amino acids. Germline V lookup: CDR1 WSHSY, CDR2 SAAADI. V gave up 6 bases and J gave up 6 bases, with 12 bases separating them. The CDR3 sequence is CASRREGGEQYF. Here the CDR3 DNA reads TGCGCCAGCAGAAGGGAGGGGGGCGAGCAGTACTTC.

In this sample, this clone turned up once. Written as DNA, the CDR3 is TGTGCCAGTAAAGCCCCCGGGGTTTACGAGCAGTACTTC. This encodes CASKAPGVYEQYF. The J gene is TRBJ2-7, the V gene TRBV19, with D possibly TRBD2 on 5 matching bases. The CDR3 loop spans 13 amino acids. The V gene's germline CDR1 is LNHDA and CDR2 SQIVND (reference sequence). V lost 7 bases and J 4 bases, leaving 14 bases between the germline ends.

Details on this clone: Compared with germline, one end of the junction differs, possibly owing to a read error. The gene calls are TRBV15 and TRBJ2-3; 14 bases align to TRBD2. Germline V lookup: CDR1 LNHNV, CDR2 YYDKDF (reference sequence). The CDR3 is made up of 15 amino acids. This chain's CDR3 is CATTRLAGGRDTQYF. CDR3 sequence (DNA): TGTGCCACCACCAGACTAGCGGGAGGGCGGGATACGCAGTATTTT.

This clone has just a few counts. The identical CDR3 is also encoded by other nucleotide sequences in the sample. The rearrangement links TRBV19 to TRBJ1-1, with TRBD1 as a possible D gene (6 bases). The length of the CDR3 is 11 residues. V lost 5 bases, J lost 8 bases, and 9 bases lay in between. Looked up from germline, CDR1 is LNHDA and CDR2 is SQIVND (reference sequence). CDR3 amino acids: CASSGGTEAFF. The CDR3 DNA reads TGTGCCAGTAGTGGGGGGACAGAAGCTTTCTTT.

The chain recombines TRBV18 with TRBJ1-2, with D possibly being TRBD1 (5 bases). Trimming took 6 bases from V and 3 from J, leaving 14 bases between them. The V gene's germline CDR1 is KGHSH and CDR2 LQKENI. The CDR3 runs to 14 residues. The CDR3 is CASSQDGTDYGYTF. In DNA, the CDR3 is TGTGCCAGCTCTCAAGACGGGACGGACTATGGCTACACCTTC.

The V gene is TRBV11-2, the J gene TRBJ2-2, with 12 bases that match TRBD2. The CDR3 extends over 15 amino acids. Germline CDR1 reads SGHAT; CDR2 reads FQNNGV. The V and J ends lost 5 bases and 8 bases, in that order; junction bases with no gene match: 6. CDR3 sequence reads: CASSLAGGIRGELFF. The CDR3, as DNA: TGTGCCAGCAGCCTAGCGGGAGGGATTAGGGGGGAGCTGTTTTTT.

The DNA of the CDR3 is TGTGCCAGCGGCGACAGGCAAGGGACTGAAGCTTTCTTT. This translates into CASGDRQGTEAFF. The genes are TRBV6-6 and TRBJ1-1; D is possibly TRBD1 (6 bases). Germline CDR1 and CDR2: MNHNY and SVGAGI (reference sequence). Trimming removed 8 bases at V and 5 bases at J, with 15 bases between. The CDR3 consists of 13 residues.

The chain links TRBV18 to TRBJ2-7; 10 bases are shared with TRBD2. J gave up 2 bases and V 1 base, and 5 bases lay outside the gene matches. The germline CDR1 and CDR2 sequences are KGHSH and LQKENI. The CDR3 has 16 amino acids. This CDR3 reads CASSPLSGRDAYEQYF. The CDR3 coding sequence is TGTGCCAGCTCACCACTAAGCGGGAGGGATGCCTACGAGCAGTACTTC.

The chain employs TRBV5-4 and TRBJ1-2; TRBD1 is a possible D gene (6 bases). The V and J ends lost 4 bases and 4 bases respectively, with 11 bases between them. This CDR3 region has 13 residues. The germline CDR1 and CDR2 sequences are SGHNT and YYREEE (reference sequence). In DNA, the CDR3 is TGTGCCAGCAGCGCCGGACAGTCCTATGGCTACACCTTC. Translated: CASSAGQSYGYTF.

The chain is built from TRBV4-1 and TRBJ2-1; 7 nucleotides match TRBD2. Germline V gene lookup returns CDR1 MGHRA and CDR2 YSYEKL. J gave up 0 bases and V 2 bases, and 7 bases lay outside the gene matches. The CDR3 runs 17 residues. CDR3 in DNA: TGCGCCAGCAGCCAATCTGCTAGCGGCCTCTCCTACAATGAGCAGTTCTTC. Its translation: CASSQSASGLSYNEQFF.